A selection of T cell receptor beta chains follows, all from one sample in a study of cytomegalovirus exposure and HLA in healthy donors. The protocol was immunoSEQ multiplex PCR, while the TCRdb copy is restricted to in-frame clones and leaves out a portion. The table shows fewer than 200,000 clones, with 76% occurring only once. The sequenced material came from PBMCs. These TCRs come from a female donor in good health and CMV-seronegative. Both conserved end residues are part of each CDR3. Each record gives: J gene, V gene, clone size, D gene, CDR3 protein, CDR3 DNA. A D gene is named only where the DNA matches it firmly. Clone size is given for some rows only: seen once, a few or many times, or a class if the clone is expanded.

>TRBJ1-6|TRBV7-9|NA|NA
CASSLVSSYNSPLHF
TGTGCCAGCAGCTTAGTGAGCTCCTATAATTCACCCCTCCACTTT
>TRBJ2-5|TRBV5-1|NA|TRBD2
CASSLAGSGGAQETQYF
TGCGCCAGCAGCTTGGCGGGGTCCGGGGGGGCCCAAGAGACCCAGTACTTC
>TRBJ2-7|TRBV9|NA|TRBD1
CASSVRGTVSYEQYF
TGTGCCAGCAGCGTACGTGGGACAGTGTCCTACGAGCAGTACTTC
>TRBJ1-6|TRBV30|NA|NA
CAWSVQSFGTGRVHNSPLHF
TGTGCCTGGAGTGTACAGAGTTTCGGAACAGGGAGGGTACATAATTCACCCCTCCACTTT
>TRBJ1-6|TRBV7-2|NA|NA
CASKVESSYNSPLHF
TGTGCCAGCAAAGTAGAGAGCTCCTATAATTCACCCCTCCACTTT
>TRBJ2-1|TRBV6-5|NA|TRBD2
CASSRTSVPEQFF
TGTGCCAGCAGCAGGACTAGCGTCCCTGAGCAGTTCTTC
>TRBJ1-2|TRBV6-6|NA|NA
CASSYNDRNYGYTF
TGTGCCAGCAGTTACAACGACAGGAACTATGGCTACACCTTC
>TRBJ2-7|TRBV4-3|NA|TRBD1
CASSQHHRGRTPYEQYF
TGCGCCAGCAGCCAACACCACAGGGGGCGTACCCCCTACGAGCAGTACTTC
>TRBJ2-2|TRBV7-9|NA|NA
CASSTTGNIPGELFF
TGTGCCAGCAGCACCACAGGGAACATTCCCGGGGAGCTGTTTTTT
>TRBJ2-4|TRBV7-2|NA|TRBD1
CASSRGGRQNIQYF
TGTGCCAGCAGCCGAGGGGGCCGTCAAAACATTCAGTACTTC
>TRBJ2-7|TRBV7-2|few|NA
CASSLLGRHEQYF
TGTGCCAGCAGCTTATTGGGGAGACACGAGCAGTACTTC
>TRBJ2-7|TRBV5-1|NA|TRBD1
CASSSGQGGSYEQYF
TGCGCCAGCAGTTCGGGACAGGGGGGCTCCTACGAGCAGTACTTC
>TRBJ1-4|TRBV10-3|NA|NA
CAIGSAKGRGEKLFF
TGTGCCATCGGTAGCGCCAAAGGGCGTGGTGAAAAACTGTTTTTT
>TRBJ1-5|TRBV6-6|NA|TRBD1
CASSPGQGASNQPQHF
TGTGCCAGCAGCCCCGGACAGGGGGCGAGCAATCAGCCCCAGCATTTT
>TRBJ1-3|TRBV19|NA|NA
CASSIPPAGNTIYF
TGTGCCAGTAGTATACCCCCAGCTGGAAACACCATATATTTT
>TRBJ2-7|TRBV6-1|NA|TRBD2
CASSERFSGSPYEQYF
TGTGCCAGCAGTGAAAGGTTTAGCGGGAGCCCCTACGAGCAGTACTTC
>TRBJ2-2|TRBV9|NA|TRBD2
CASSFTYGLAGGRDAGELFF
TGTGCCAGCAGCTTCACCTACGGACTAGCGGGGGGCCGGGACGCCGGGGAGCTGTTTTTT
>TRBJ1-2|TRBV9|once|TRBD1
CASSVEGAGYGYTF
TGTGCCAGCAGCGTAGAGGGGGCTGGATATGGCTACACCTTC
>TRBJ1-1|TRBV6-5|NA|NA
CASSYRGKAEAFF
TGTGCCAGCAGTTACAGAGGGAAGGCTGAAGCTTTCTTT
>TRBJ1-6|TRBV29-1|few|NA
CSVTQGFNSPLHF
TGCAGCGTTACCCAGGGCTTTAATTCACCCCTCCACTTT
>TRBJ2-2|TRBV5-8|NA|NA
CASSQGTKVDLQAGELFF
TGTGCCAGCAGCCAAGGAACAAAAGTCGACCTCCAGGCCGGGGAGCTGTTTTTT
>TRBJ2-6|TRBV14|NA|TRBD1
CASSRTGSSGANVLTF
TGTGCCAGCAGCCGGACAGGGTCCTCTGGGGCCAACGTCCTGACTTTC
>TRBJ2-5|TRBV2|NA|TRBD2
CASSEAGRLAGEETQYF
TGTGCCAGCAGTGAAGCAGGAAGACTAGCGGGGGAAGAGACCCAGTACTTC
>TRBJ2-6|TRBV7-2|NA|NA
CASSLLIGDLYSGANVLTF
TGTGCCAGCAGCTTACTTATTGGAGATCTGTACTCTGGGGCCAACGTCCTGACTTTC
>TRBJ1-5|TRBV7-9|NA|NA
CATVERGNQPQHF
TGTGCCACCGTCGAGCGGGGCAATCAGCCCCAGCATTTT
>TRBJ2-7|TRBV6-6|NA|NA
CASSYPRQLSYEQYF
TGTGCCAGCAGTTACCCCAGACAGCTCTCCTACGAGCAGTACTTC
>TRBJ2-7|TRBV6-5|NA|NA
CASSEAGPLGQYF
TGTGCCAGCAGTGAAGCAGGGCCCCTAGGGCAGTACTTC
>TRBJ2-3|TRBV7-9|few|TRBD1
CASSSGTGYTATQYF
TGTGCCAGCAGCTCCGGGACAGGCTACACAGCTACGCAGTATTTT
>TRBJ1-2|TRBV14|NA|NA
CASSQGLASYGYTF
TGTGCCAGCAGCCAAGGGTTAGCCAGCTATGGCTACACCTTC
>TRBJ2-2|TRBV7-3|NA|TRBD2
CASTPLLAGGGNTGELFF
TGTGCCAGCACCCCCCTGCTAGCGGGGGGCGGGAACACCGGGGAGCTGTTTTTT
>TRBJ2-2|TRBV7-2|NA|NA
CASSFSGANTGELFF
TGTGCCAGCAGCTTTAGCGGCGCGAACACCGGGGAGCTGTTTTTT
>TRBJ2-1|TRBV28|NA|NA
CASSPGGLLGHEQFF
TGTGCCAGCAGTCCCGGAGGGCTCCTAGGCCATGAGCAGTTCTTC
>TRBJ2-1|TRBV7-6|NA|TRBD2
CASSPTSSGGQNEQFF
TGTGCCAGCAGCCCTACATCTAGCGGGGGACAGAATGAGCAGTTCTTC
>TRBJ2-2|TRBV5-1|NA|NA
CASSLTSGNTGELFF
TGCGCCAGCAGCTTGACCAGCGGGAACACCGGGGAGCTGTTTTTT
>TRBJ1-2|TRBV7-3|NA|TRBD1
CASSPGPTGQGSGGYTF
TGTGCCAGCAGCCCCGGACCCACGGGACAGGGTAGCGGCGGCTACACCTTC
>TRBJ2-4|TRBV28|NA|TRBD1
CASSEGQGGGLAKNIQYF
TGTGCCAGCAGTGAAGGACAGGGAGGTGGCTTAGCCAAAAACATTCAGTACTTC
>TRBJ1-2|TRBV13|once|TRBD1
CASSLRTGTMGYTF
TGTGCCAGCAGCCTTCGGACAGGAACTATGGGCTACACCTTC
>TRBJ1-2|TRBV4-1|NA|NA
CASSAGYGYTF
TGCGCCAGCAGCGCAGGCTATGGCTACACCTTC